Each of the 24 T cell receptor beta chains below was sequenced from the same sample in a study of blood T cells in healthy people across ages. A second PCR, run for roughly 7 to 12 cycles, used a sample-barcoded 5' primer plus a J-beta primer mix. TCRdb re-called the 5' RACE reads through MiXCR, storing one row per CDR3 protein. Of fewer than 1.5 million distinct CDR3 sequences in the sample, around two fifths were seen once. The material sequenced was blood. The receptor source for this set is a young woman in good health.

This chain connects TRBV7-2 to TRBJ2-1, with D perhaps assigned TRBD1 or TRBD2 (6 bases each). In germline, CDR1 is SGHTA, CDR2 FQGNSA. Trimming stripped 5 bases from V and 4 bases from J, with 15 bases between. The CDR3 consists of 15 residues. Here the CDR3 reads CASSRRGDNYNEQFF. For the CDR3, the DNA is TGTGCCAGCAGCAGGAGGGGGGACAATTACAATGAGCAGTTCTTC.

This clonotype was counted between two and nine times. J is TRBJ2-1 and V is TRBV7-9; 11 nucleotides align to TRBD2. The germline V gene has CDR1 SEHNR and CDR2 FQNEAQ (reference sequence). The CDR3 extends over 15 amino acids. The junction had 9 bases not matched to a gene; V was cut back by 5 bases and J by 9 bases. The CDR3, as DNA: TGTGCCAGCAGCAGAATAGCGGGGGGGCTCGGTGAGCAGTTCTTC. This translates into CASSRIAGGLGEQFF. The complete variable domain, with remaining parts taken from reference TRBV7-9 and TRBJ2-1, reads DTGVSQNPRHKITKRGQNVTFRCDPISEHNRLYWYRQTLGQGPEFLTYFQNEAQLEKSRLLSDRFSAERPKGSFSTLEIQRTEQGDSAMYLCASSRIAGGLGEQFFGPGTRLTVL.

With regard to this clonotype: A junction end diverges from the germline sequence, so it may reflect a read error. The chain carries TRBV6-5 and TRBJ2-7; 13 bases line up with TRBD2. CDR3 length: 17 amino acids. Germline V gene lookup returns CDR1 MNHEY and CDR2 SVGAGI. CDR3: CTSSYSGTSGNVYEQYF. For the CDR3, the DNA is TGTACCAGCAGTTACTCCGGGACTAGCGGGAATGTTTACGAGCAGTACTTC.

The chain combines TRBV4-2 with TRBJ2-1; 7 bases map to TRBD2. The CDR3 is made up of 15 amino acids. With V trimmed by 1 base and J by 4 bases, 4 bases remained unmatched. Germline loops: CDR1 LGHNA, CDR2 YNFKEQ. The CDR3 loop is CASSQGGTTYNEQFF. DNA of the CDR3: TGTGCCAGCAGCCAAGGGGGGACTACATACAATGAGCAGTTCTTC.

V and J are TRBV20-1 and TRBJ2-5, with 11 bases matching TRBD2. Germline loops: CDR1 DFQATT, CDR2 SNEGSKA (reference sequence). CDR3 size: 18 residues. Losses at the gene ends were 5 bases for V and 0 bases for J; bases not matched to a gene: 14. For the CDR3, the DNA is TGCAGTGCTGGGAGCCTACTAGCGGGGGAAATGTACCAAGAGACCCAGTACTTC. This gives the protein CSAGSLLAGEMYQETQYF.

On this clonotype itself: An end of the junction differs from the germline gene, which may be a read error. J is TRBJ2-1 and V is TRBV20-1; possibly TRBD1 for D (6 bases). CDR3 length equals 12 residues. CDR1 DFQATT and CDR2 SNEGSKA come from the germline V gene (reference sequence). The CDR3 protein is CSASIQGNGQFF. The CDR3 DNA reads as TGCAGTGCTAGTATACAGGGCAATGGGCAGTTCTTC.

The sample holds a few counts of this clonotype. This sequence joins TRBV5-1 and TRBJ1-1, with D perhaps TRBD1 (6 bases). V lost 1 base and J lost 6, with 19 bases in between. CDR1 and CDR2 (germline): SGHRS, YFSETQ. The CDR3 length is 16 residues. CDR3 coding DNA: TGCGCCAGCAGCTTGCTCGGGGGGGGCATAGGTTCTGAAGCTTTCTTT. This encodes CASSLLGGGIGSEAFF.

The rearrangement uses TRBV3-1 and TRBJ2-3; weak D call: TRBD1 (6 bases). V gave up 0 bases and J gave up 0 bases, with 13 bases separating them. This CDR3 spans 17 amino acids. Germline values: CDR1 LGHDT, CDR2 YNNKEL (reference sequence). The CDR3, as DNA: TGTGCCAGCAGCCAAGATTTGGGGGCCTCTAGCACAGATACGCAGTATTTT. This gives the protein CASSQDLGASSTDTQYF.

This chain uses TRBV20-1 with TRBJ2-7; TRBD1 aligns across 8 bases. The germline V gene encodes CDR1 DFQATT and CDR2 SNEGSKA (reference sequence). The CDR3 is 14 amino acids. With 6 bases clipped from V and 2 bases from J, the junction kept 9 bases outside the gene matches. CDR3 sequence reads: CSAQPDREPYEQYF. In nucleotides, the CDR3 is TGCAGTGCCCAACCGGACAGGGAGCCCTACGAGCAGTACTTC.

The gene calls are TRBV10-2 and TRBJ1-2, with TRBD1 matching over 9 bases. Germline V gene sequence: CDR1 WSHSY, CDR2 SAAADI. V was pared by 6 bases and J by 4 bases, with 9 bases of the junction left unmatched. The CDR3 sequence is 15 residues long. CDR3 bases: TGCGCCAGCAGAACCTCCGGGACAGGGACCTATGGCTACACCTTC. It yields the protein CASRTSGTGTYGYTF.

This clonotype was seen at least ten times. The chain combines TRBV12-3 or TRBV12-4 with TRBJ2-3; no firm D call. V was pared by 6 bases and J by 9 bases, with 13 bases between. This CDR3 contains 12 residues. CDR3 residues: CASRKEQSTQYF. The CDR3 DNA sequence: TGTGCCAGCAGGAAGGAACAATCCACGCAGTATTTT.

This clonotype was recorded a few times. CDR3 region: CASSLPASGRDEQFF. CDR3 DNA sequence: TGTGCCAGCAGCCTCCCCGCTAGCGGGAGGGATGAGCAGTTCTTC. V gene TRBV7-2 combines with J gene TRBJ2-1; TRBD2 agrees at 12 bases. Germline CDR1 reads SGHTA; CDR2 reads FQGNSA. V shed 5 bases and J 8 bases; nucleotides not matched to a gene: 7. The CDR3 extends over 15 amino acids.

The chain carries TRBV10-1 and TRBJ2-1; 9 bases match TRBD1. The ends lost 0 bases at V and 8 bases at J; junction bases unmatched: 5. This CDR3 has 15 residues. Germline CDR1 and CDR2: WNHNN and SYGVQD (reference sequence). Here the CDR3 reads CASSESGQGIHEQFF. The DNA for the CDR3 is TGCGCCAGCAGTGAGTCGGGACAGGGTATCCATGAGCAGTTCTTC.

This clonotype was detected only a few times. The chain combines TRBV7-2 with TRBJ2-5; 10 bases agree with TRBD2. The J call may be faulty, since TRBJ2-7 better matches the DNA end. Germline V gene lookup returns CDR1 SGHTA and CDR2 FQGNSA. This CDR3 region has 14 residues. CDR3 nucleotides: TGTGCCAGCAGCTATAGGGGACTAGCGAACGAGCAGTACTTC. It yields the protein CASSYRGLANEQYF.

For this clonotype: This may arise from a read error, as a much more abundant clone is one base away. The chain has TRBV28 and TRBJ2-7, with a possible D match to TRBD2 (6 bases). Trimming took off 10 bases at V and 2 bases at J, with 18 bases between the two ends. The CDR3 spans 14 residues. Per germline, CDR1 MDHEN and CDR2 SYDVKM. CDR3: CATFAGASAYEQYF. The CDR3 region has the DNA TGTGCCACCTTTGCTGGGGCTAGCGCCTACGAGCAGTACTTC.

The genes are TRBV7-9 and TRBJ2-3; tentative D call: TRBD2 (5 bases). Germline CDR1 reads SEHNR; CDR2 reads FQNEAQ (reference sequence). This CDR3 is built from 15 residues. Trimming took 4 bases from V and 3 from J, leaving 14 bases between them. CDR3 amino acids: CASSSINSATDTQYF. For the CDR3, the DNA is TGTGCCAGCAGCTCCATAAATAGCGCTACAGATACGCAGTATTTT.

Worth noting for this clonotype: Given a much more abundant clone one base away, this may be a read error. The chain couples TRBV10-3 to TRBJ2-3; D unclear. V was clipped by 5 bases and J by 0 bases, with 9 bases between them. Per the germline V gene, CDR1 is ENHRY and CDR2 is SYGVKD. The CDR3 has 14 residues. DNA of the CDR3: TGTGCCATCAGTCTGGACGGAAGCACAGATACGCAGTATTTT. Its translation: CAISLDGSTDTQYF.

The CDR3 bases are TGTGCCAGCAGCCCCCGGACTAGCGGGGGTAATAGGGTTGAGCAGTACTTC. Protein product: CASSPRTSGGNRVEQYF. This sequence joins TRBV13 and TRBJ2-5, with 13 bases that match TRBD2. J lost 11 bases, V lost 5 bases, and 17 bases had no gene match. The CDR3 length is 17 residues. Germline V CDR1 and CDR2: PRHDT, FYEKMQ (reference sequence).

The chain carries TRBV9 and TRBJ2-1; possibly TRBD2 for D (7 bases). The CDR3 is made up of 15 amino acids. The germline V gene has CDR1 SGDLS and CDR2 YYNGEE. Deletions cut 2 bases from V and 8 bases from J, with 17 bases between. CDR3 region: CASSVVGGASHEQFF. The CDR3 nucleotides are TGTGCCAGCAGCGTGGTGGGGGGGGCCAGTCATGAGCAGTTCTTC.

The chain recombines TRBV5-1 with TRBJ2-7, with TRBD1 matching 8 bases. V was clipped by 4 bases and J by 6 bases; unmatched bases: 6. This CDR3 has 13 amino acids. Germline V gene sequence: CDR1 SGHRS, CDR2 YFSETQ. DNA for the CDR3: TGCGCCAGCAGCCCCGGGACAGGATCCGAGCAGTACTTC. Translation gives CASSPGTGSEQYF.

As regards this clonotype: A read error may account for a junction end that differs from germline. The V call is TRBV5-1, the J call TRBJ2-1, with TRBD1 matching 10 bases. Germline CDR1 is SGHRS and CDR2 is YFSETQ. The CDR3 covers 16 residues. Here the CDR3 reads CANSLEGQGVYNEQFF. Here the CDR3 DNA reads TGCGCCAACAGCTTGGAAGGACAGGGGGTCTACAATGAGCAGTTCTTC.

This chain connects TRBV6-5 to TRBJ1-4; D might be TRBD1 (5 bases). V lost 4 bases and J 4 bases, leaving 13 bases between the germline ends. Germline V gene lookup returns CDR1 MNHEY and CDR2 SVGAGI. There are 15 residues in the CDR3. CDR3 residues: CASSSEGRVNEKLFF. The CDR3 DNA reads TGTGCCAGCAGTTCTGAGGGGAGGGTTAATGAAAAACTGTTTTTT.

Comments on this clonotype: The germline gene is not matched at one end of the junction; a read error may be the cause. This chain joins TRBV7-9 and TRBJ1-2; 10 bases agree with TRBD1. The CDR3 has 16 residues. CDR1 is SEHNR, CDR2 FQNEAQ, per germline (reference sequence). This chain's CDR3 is CASSLETGGANYGSTF. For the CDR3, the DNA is TGTGCCAGCAGCCTAGAGACAGGGGGCGCAAACTATGGCTCCACCTTC.

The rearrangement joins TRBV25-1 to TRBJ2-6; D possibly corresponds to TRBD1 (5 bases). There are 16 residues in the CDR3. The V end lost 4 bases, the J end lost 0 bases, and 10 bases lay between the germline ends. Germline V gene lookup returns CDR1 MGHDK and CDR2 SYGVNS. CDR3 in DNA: TGTGCCAGCAGTGCGGACACCAGCTCTGGGGCCAACGTCCTGACTTTC. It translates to CASSADTSSGANVLTF.